The following is a T cell receptor (beta chain) sequence with its context. These data are taken from a study of cytomegalovirus exposure and HLA in healthy donors. The PCR ran on 60 Vbeta and 13 Jbeta primers. In the study's own analysis: There were about 80 million unique TCR beta chains by a later count, and about 11 million of them were shared. Using immunoSEQ multiplex PCR, the repertoire was profiled, and TCRdb retains in-frame clones only, with some absent. The DNA gave D and trimming, while V, J and clone size come from that table. The sample consists of approximately 150,000 clones, roughly 87% of them appearing once. The CDR3 is 15 residues long. V dropped 2 bases and J dropped 3; count of bases not matched to a gene: 2. From germline, CDR1 is SGHVS and CDR2 FNYEAQ.

Material: PBMCs. The source of this sequence is a man aged 45-65 years in good health and CMV-seropositive. The chain joins TRBV7-6 to TRBJ2-3; 10 positions match TRBD2. Here the CDR3 reads CASSLSGGVTDTQYF. The CDR3 bases are TGTGCCAGCAGCTTAAGCGGGGGGGTTACAGATACGCAGTATTTT.